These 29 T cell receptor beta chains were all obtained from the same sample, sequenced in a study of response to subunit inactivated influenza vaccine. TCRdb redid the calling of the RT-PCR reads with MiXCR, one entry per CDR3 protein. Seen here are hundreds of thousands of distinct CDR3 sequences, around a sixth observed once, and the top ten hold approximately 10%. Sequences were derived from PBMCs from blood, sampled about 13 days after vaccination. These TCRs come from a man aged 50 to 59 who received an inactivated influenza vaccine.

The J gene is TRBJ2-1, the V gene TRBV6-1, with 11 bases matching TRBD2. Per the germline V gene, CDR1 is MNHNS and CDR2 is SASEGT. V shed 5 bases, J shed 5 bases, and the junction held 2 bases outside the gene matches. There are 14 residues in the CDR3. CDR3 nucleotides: TGTGCCAGCAGTAGGACTAGCGGGCACAATGAGCAGTTCTTC. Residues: CASSRTSGHNEQFF.

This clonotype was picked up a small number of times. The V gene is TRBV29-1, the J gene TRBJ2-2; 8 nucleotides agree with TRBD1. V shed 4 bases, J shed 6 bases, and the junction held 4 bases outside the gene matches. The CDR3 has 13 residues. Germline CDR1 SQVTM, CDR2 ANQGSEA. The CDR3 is CSVVDRGPGELFF. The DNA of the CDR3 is TGCAGCGTTGTCGACAGGGGACCCGGGGAGCTGTTTTTT.

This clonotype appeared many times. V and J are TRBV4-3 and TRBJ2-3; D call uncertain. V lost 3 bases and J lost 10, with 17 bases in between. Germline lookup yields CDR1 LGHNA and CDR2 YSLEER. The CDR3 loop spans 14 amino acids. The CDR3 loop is CASSHEKVGRPQYF. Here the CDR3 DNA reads TGCGCCAGCAGCCACGAGAAGGTGGGCCGTCCGCAGTATTTT.

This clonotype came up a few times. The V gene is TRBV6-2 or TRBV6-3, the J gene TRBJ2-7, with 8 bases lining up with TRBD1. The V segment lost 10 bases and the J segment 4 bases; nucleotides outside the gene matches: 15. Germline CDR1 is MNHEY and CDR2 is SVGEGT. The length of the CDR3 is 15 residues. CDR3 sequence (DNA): TGTGCCACAAACAAGCCTCGGACAGGGACATACGAGCAGTACTTC. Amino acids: CATNKPRTGTYEQYF.

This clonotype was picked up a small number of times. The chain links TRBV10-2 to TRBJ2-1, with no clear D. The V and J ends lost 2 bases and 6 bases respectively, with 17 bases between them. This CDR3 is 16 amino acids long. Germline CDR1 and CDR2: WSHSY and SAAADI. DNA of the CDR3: TGCGCCAGCAGTGAGACGAGAGCCGTTGTAGGCAATGAGCAGTTCTTC. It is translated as CASSETRAVVGNEQFF.

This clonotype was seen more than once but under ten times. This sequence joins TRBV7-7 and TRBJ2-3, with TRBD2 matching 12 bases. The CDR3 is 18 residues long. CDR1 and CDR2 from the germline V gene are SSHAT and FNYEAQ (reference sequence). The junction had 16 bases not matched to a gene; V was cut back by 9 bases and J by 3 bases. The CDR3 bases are TGTGCCAGGAGGCTAGCGGGAGGGCCCTCAATTTGTACAGATACGCAGTATTTT. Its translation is CARRLAGGPSICTDTQYF.

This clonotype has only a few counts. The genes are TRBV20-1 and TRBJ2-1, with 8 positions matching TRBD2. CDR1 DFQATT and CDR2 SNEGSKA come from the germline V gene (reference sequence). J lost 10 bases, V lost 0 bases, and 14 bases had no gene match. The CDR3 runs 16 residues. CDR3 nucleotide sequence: TGCAGTGCTAGAGATGGGGCAGCGGGGGCTCTATCGGAGCAGTTCTTC. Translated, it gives CSARDGAAGALSEQFF.

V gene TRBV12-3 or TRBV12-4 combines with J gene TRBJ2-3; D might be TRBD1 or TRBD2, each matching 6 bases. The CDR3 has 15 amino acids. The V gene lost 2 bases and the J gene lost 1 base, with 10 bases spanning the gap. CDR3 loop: CASSLLRGGTDTQYF. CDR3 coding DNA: TGTGCCAGCAGTTTACTAAGGGGGGGCACAGATACGCAGTATTTT.

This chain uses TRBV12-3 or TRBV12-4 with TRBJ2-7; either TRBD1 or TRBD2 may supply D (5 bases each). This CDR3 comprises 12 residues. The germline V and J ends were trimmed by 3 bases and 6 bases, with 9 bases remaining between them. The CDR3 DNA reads TGTGCCAGCAGTTTGGGGGAACCCGAGCAGTACTTC. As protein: CASSLGEPEQYF.

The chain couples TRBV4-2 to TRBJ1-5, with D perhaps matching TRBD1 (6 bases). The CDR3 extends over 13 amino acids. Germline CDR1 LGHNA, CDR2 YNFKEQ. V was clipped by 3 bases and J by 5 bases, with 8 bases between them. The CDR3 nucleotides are TGTGCCAGCAGCCAGGCAGGGGATCAGCCCCAGCATTTT. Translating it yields CASSQAGDQPQHF.

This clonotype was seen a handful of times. The CDR3: CSGGLTSGTSYEQYF. The CDR3 nucleotides are TGCAGCGGAGGTTTGACTAGCGGGACCTCCTACGAGCAGTACTTC. The V call is TRBV29-1, the J call TRBJ2-7, with 11 nucleotides matching TRBD2. Germline CDR1 reads SQVTM; CDR2 reads ANQGSEA. The CDR3 consists of 15 residues. Germline trimming cut 7 bases from V and 0 bases from J; bases unmatched to any gene: 8.

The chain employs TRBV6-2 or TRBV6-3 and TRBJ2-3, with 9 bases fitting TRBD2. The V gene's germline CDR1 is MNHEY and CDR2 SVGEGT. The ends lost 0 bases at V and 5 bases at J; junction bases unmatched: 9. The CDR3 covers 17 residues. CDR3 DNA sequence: TGTGCCAGCAGTTACTCGAAGGTAGCGGGAGAGCAAGATACGCAGTATTTT. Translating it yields CASSYSKVAGEQDTQYF.

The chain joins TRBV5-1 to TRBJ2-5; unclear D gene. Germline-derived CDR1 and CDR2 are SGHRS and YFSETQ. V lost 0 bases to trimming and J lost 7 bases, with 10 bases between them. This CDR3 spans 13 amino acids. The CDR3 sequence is CASSLDQEGTQYF. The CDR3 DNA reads TGCGCCAGCAGCTTGGATCAAGAAGGGACCCAGTACTTC. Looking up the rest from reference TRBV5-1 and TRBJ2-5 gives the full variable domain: KAGVTQTPRYLIKTRGQQVTLSCSPISGHRSVSWYQQTPGQGLQFLFEYFSETQRNKGNFPGRFSGRQFSNSRSEMNVSTLELGDSALYLCASSLDQEGTQYFGPGTRLLVL.

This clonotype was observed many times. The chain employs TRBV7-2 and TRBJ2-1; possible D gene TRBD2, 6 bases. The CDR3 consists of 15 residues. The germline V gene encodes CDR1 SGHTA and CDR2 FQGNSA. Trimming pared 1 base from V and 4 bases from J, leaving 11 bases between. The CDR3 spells CASSLEGGEYNEQFF. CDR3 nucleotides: TGTGCCAGCAGCTTAGAGGGAGGAGAGTACAATGAGCAGTTCTTC.

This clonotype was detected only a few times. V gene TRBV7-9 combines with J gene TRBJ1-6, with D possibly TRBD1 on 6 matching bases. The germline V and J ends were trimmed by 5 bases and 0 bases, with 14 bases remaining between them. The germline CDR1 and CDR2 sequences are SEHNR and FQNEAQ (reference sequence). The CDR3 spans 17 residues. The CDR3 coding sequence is TGTGCCAGCAGCCCCCTGTTGGACAGCTCCTATAATTCACCCCTCCACTTT. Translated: CASSPLLDSSYNSPLHF.

For the CDR3, the DNA is TGCGCCAGCAGCCCCGGCGCGGGGGCCAACACCGGGGAGCTGTTTTTT. It codes for CASSPGAGANTGELFF. The chain is built from TRBV5-1 and TRBJ2-2, with D perhaps matching TRBD2 (7 bases). In germline, CDR1 is SGHRS, CDR2 YFSETQ. V was trimmed by 4 bases and J by 2 bases, leaving 15 bases between them. The CDR3 consists of 16 residues.

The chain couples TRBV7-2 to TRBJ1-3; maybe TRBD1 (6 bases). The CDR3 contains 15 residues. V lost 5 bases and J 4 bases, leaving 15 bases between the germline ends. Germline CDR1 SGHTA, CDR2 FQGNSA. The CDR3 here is CASSPWGPTGNTIYF. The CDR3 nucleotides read TGTGCCAGCAGCCCCTGGGGGCCAACCGGAAACACCATATATTTT. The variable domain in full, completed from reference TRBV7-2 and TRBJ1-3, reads GAGVSQSPSNKVTEKGKDVELRCDPISGHTALYWYRQSLGQGLEFLIYFQGNSAPDKSGLPSDRFSAERTGGSVSTLTIQRTQQEDSAVYLCASSPWGPTGNTIYFGEGSWLTVV.

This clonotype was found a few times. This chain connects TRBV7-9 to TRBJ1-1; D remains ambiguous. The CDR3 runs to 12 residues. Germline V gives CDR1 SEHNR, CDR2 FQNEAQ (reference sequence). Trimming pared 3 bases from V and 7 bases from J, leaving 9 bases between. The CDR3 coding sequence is TGTGCCAGCAGCTTCTTGCGCAGTGAAGCTTTCTTT. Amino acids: CASSFLRSEAFF.

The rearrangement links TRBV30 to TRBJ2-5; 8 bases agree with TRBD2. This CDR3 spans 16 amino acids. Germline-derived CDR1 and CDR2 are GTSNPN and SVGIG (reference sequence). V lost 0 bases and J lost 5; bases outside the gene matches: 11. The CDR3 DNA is TGTGCCTGGAGTGTAGCGACGGGAGGGCCGAAGGAGACCCAGTACTTC. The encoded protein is CAWSVATGGPKETQYF. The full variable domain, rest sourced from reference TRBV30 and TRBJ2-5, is SQTIHQWPATLVQPVGSPLSLECTVEGTSNPNLYWYRQAAGRGLQLLFYSVGIGQISSEVPQNLSASRPQDRQFILSSKKLLLSDSGFYLCAWSVATGGPKETQYFGPGTRLLVL.

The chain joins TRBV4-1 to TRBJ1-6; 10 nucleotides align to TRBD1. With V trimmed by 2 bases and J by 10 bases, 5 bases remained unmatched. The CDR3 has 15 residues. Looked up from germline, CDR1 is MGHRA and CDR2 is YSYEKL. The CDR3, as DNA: TGCGCCAGCAGCCAACTCGGGACAGGGGCATCACCCCTCCACTTT. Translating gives CASSQLGTGASPLHF.

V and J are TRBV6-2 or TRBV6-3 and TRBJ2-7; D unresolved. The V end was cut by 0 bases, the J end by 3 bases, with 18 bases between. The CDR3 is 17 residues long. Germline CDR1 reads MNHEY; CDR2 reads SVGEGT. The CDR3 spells CASSYSFRGYGFYEQYF. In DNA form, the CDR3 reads TGTGCCAGCAGTTACTCGTTTCGAGGCTATGGGTTCTACGAGCAGTACTTC.

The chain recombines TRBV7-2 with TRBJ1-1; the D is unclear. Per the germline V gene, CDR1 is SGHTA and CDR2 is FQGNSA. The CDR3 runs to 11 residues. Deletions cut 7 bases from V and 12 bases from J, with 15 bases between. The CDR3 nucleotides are TGTGCCAGCACCATGGGCGCGGGCCCTTTCTTT. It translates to CASTMGAGPFF.

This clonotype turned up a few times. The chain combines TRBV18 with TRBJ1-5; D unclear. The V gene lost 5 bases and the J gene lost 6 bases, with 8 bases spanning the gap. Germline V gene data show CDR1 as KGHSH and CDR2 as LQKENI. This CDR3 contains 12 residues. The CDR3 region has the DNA TGTGCCAGCTCATCGATGGGTCAGCCCCAGCATTTT. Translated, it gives CASSSMGQPQHF.

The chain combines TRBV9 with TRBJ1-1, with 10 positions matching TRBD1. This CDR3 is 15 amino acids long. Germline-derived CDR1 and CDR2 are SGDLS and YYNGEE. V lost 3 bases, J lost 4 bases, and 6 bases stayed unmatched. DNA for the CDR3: TGTGCCAGCAGCGCAGACAGGGGGCCGGGCACTGAAGCTTTCTTT. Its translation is CASSADRGPGTEAFF. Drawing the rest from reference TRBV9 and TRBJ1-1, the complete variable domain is DSGVTQTPKHLITATGQRVTLRCSPRSGDLSVYWYQQSLDQGLQFLIQYYNGEERAKGNILERFSAQQFPDLHSELNLSSLELGDSALYFCASSADRGPGTEAFFGQGTRLTVV.

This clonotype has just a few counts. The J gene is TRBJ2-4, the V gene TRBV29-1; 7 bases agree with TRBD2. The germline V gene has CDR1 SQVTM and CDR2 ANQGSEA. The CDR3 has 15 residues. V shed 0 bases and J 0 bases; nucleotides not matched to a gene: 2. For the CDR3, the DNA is TGCAGCGTTGAAGATGGGAGGGGAGCCAAAAACATTCAGTACTTC. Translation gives CSVEDGRGAKNIQYF.

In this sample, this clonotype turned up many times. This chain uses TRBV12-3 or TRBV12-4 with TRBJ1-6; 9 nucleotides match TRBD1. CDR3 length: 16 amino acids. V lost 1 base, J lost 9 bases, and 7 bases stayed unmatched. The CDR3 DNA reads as TGTGCCAGCAGTTTAGAACAGGGGGCAGTTGGTTCACCCCTCCACTTT. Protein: CASSLEQGAVGSPLHF.

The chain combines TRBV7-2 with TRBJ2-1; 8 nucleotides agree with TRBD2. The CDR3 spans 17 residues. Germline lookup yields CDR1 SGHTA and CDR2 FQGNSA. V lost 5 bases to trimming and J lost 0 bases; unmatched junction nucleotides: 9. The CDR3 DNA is TGTGCCAGCAGCCAGAGGCTAGCGGGTCCCTCCTACAATGAGCAGTTCTTC. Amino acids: CASSQRLAGPSYNEQFF.

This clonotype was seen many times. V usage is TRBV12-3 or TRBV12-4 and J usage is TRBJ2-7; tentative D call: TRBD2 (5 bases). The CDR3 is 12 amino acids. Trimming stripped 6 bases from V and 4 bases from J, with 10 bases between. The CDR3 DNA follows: TGTGCCAGCAGCCCGGACTTGTACGAGCAGTACTTC. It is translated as CASSPDLYEQYF.

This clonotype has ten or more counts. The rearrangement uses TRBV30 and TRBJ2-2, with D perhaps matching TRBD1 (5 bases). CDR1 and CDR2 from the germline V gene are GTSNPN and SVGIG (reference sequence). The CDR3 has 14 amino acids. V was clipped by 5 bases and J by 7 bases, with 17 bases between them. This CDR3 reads CAWGRIQGVGELFF. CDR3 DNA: TGTGCCTGGGGACGTATCCAAGGGGTCGGGGAGCTGTTTTTT.